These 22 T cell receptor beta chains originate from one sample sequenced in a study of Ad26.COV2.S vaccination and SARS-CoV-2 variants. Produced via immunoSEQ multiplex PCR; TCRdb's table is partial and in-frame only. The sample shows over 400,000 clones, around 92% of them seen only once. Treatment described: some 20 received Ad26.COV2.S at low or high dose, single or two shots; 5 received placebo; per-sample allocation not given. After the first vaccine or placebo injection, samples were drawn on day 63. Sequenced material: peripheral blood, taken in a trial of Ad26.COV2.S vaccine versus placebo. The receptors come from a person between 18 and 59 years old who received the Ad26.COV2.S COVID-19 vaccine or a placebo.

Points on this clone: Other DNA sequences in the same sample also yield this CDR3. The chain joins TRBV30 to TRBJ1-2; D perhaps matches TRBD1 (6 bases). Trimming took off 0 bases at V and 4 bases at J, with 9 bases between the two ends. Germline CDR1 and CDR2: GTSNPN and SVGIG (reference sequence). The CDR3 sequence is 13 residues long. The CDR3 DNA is TGTGCCTGGAGTGTAGGGGGAGGCTATGGCTACACCTTC. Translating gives CAWSVGGGYGYTF. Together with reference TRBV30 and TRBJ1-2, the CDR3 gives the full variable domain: SQTIHQWPATLVQPVGSPLSLECTVEGTSNPNLYWYRQAAGRGLQLLFYSVGIGQISSEVPQNLSASRPQDRQFILSSKKLLLSDSGFYLCAWSVGGGYGYTFGSGTRLTVV.

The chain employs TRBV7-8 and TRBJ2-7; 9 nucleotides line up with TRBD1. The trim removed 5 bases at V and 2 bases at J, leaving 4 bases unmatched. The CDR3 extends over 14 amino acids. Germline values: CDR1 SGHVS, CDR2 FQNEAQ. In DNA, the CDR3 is TGTGCCAGCAGCCCCGACAGGGGGACCTACGAGCAGTACTTC. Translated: CASSPDRGTYEQYF. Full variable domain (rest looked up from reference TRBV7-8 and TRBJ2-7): GAGVSQSPRYKVAKRGQDVALRCDPISGHVSLFWYQQALGQGPEFLTYFQNEAQLDKSGLPSDRFFAERPEGSVSTLKIQRTQQEDSAVYLCASSPDRGTYEQYFGPGTRLTVT.

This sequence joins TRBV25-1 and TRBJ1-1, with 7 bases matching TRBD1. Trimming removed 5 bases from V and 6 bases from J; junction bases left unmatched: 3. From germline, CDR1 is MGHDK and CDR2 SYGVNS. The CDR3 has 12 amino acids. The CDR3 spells CASSPTGAEAFF. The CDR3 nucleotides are TGTGCCAGCAGTCCTACAGGGGCTGAAGCTTTCTTT.

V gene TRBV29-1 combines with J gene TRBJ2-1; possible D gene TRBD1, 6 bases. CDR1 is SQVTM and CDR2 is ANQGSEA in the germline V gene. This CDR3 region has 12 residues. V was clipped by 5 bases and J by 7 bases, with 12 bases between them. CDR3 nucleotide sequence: TGCAGCGTTACAACAGGGTCGAATGAGCAGTTCTTC. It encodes CSVTTGSNEQFF.

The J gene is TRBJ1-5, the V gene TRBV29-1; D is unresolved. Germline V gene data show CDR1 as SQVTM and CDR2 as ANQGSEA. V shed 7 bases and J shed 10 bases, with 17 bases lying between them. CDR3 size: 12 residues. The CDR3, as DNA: TGCAGCGCCTCCGACGCAATGTCCCCCCAGCATTTT. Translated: CSASDAMSPQHF.

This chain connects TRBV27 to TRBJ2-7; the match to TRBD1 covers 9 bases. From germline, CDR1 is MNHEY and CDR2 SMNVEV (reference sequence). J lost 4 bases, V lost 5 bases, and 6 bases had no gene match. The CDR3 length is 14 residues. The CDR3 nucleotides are TGTGCCAGCAGTAACAGGGGGCGTGAGTACGAGCAGTACTTC. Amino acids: CASSNRGREYEQYF.

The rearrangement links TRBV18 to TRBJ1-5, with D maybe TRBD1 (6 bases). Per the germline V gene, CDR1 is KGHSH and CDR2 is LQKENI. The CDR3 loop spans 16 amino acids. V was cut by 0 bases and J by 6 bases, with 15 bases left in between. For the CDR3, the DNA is TGTGCCAGCTCACCACCGACACAGGGACGCGGTCAGCCCCAGCATTTT. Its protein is CASSPPTQGRGQPQHF.

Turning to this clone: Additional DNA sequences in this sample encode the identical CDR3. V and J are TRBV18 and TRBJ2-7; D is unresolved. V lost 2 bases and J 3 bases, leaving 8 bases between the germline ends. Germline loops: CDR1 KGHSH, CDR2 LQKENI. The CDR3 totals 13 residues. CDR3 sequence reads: CASSPGQNYEQYF. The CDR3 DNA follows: TGTGCCAGCTCACCAGGCCAGAACTACGAGCAGTACTTC. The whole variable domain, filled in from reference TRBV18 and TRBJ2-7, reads NAGVMQNPRHLVRRRGQEARLRCSPMKGHSHVYWYRQLPEEGLKFMVYLQKENIIDESGMPKERFSAEFPKEGPSILRIQQVVRGDSAAYFCASSPGQNYEQYFGPGTRLTVT.

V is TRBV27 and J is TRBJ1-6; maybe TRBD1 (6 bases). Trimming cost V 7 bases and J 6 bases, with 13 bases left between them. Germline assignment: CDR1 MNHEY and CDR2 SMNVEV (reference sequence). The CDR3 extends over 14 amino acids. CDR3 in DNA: TGTGCCAGCACCCGGGGGCTGGGTAATTCACCCCTCCACTTT. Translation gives CASTRGLGNSPLHF.

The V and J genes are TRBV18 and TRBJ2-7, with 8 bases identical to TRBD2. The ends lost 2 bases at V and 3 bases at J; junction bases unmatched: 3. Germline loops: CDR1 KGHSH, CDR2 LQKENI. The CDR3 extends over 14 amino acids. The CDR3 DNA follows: TGTGCCAGCTCACCATCGGGGGGGGGCTACGAGCAGTACTTC. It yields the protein CASSPSGGGYEQYF.

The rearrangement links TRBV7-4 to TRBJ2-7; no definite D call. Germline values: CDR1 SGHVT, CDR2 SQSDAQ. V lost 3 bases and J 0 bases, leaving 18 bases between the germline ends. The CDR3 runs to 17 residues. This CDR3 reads CASSFTPAESRSYEQYF. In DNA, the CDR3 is TGTGCCAGCAGCTTTACCCCAGCAGAAAGTCGCTCCTACGAGCAGTACTTC.

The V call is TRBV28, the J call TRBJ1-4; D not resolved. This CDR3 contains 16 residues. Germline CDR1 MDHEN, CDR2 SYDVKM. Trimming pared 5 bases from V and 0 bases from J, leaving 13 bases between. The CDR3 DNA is TGTGCCAGCAGTAGATCTTGGTCTTCAACTAATGAAAAACTGTTTTTT. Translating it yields CASSRSWSSTNEKLFF. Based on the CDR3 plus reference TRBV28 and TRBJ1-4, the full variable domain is DVKVTQSSRYLVKRTGEKVFLECVQDMDHENMFWYRQDPGLGLRLIYFSYDVKMKEKGDIPEGYSVSREKKERFSLILESASTNQTSMYLCASSRSWSSTNEKLFFGSGTQLSVL.

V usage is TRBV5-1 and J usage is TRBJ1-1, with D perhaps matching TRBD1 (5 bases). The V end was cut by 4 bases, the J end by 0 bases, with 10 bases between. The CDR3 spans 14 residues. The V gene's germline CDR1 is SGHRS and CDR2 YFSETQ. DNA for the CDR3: TGCGCCAGCAGCCCACAGGAACTGAACACTGAAGCTTTCTTT. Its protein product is CASSPQELNTEAFF.

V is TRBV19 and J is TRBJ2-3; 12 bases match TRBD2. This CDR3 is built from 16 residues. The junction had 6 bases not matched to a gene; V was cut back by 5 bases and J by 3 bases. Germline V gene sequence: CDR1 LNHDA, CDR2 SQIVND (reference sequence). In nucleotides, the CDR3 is TGTGCCAGTAGTGTGGGCCTAGCGGGGGGGACAGATACGCAGTATTTT. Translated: CASSVGLAGGTDTQYF.

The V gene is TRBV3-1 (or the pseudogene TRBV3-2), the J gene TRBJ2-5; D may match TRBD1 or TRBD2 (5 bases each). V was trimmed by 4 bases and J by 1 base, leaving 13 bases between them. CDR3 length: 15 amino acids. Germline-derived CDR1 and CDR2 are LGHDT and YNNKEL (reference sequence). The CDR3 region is CASSPDGALQETQYF. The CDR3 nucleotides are TGTGCCAGCAGCCCCGACGGGGCCCTCCAAGAGACCCAGTACTTC.

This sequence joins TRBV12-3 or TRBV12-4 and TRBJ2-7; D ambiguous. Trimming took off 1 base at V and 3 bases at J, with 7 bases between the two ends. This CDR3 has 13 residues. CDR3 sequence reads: CASSLGPSYEQYF. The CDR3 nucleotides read TGTGCCAGCAGTTTAGGACCGAGCTACGAGCAGTACTTC.

The CDR3 spells CASSQYRTRQLNTEAFF. CDR3 DNA: TGCGCCAGCAGCCAATATAGGACTCGACAACTGAACACTGAAGCTTTCTTT. The rearrangement joins TRBV4-1 to TRBJ1-1; D is unclear. CDR1 and CDR2 from the germline V gene are MGHRA and YSYEKL. Between the trimmed V and J ends, which lost 2 bases and 0 bases, there was a span of 16 bases. This CDR3 spans 17 amino acids.

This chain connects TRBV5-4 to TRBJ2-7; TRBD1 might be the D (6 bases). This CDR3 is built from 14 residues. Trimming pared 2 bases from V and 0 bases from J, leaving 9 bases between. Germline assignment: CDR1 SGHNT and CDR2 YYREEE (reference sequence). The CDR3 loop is CASSFLGASYEQYF. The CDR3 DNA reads TGTGCCAGCAGCTTCCTGGGGGCCTCCTACGAGCAGTACTTC. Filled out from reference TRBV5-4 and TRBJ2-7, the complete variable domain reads ETGVTQSPTHLIKTRGQQVTLRCSSQSGHNTVSWYQQALGQGPQFIFQYYREEENGRGNFPPRFSGLQFPNYSSELNVNALELDDSALYLCASSFLGASYEQYFGPGTRLTVT.

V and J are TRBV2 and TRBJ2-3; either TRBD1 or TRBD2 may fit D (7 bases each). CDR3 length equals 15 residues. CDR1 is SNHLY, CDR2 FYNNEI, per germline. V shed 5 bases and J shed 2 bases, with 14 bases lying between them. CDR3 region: CASSRQGGATDTQYF. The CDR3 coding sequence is TGTGCCAGCAGTAGACAGGGAGGGGCCACAGATACGCAGTATTTT.

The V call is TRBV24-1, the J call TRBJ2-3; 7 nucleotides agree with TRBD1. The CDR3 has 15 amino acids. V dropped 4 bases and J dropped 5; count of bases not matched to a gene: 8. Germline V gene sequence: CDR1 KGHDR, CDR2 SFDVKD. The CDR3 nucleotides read TGTGCCACCAGTGAACAGGGGATTATCGAAGATACGCAGTATTTT. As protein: CATSEQGIIEDTQYF.

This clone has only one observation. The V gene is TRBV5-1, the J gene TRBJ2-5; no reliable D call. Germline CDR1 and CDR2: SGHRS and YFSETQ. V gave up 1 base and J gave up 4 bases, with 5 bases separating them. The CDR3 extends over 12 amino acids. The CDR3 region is CASSLWGETQYF. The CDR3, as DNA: TGCGCCAGCAGCTTGTGGGGAGAGACCCAGTACTTC.

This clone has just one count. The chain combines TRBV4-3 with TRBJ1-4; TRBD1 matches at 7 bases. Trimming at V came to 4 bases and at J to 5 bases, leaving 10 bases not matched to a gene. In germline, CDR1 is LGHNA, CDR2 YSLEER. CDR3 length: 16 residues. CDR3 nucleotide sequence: TGCGCCAGCAGCCCAAGTTTCAGGGACAGAAATGAAAAACTGTTTTTT. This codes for CASSPSFRDRNEKLFF.